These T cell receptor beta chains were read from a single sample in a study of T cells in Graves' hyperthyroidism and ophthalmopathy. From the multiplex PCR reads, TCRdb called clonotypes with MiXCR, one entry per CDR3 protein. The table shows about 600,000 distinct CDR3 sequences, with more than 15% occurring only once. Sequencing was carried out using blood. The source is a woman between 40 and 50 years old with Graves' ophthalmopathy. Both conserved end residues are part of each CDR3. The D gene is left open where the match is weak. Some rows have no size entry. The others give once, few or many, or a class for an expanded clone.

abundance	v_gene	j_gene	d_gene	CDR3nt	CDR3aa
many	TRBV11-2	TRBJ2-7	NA	TGTGCCAGCAGACTACCGGGTACCTACGAGCAGTACTTC	CASRLPGTYEQYF
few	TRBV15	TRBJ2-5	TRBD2	TGTGCCACCAGCCGCGGGGGGTCGGAGACCCAGTACTTC	CATSRGGSETQYF
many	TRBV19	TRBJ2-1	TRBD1	TGTGCCAGTAGGGAACAGGGGTTCGGAGAGCAGTTCTTC	CASREQGFGEQFF
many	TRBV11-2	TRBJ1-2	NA	TGTGCCAGCAGCCCGGACGGAGAAACCCTCTATGGCTACACCTTC	CASSPDGETLYGYTF
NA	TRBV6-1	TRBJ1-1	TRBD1	TGTGCCAGCAGTTCTCTGTACAGGGGGAACACTGAAGCTTTCTTT	CASSSLYRGNTEAFF
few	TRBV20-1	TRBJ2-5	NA	TGCAGTGCTCCCCGGGGTGGCAGGGAGACCCAGTACTTC	CSAPRGGRETQYF
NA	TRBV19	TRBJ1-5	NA	TGTGCCAGTAGTGCACAGGGATATAGCAATCAGCCCCAGCATTTT	CASSAQGYSNQPQHF
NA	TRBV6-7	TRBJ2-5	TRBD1	TGTGCCAGCATAACACAAGGACAGGGGAGTCCAGAGACCCAGTACTTC	CASITQGQGSPETQYF
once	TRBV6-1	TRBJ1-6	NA	TGTGCCAGCACCGGGACCAATTCACCCCTCCACTTT	CASTGTNSPLHF
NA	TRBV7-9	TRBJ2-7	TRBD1	TGTGCCAGCAGCTCGACCGGGACAGGGATATACGAGCAGTACTTC	CASSSTGTGIYEQYF
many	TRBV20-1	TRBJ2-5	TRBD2	TGCAGTGCTAGAAGTCCTAGCGGGAGTTCGTACCAAGAGACCCAGTACTTC	CSARSPSGSSYQETQYF
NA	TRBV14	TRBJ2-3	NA	TGTGCCAGCAGCCAAGATGCAGGCAGTCCAGATACGCAGTATTTT	CASSQDAGSPDTQYF
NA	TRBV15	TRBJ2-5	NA	TGTGCCACCAGCAGAGCCGACGCGGAAGAGACCCAGTACTTC	CATSRADAEETQYF
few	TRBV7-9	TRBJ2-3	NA	TGTGCCAGCAGCTTAGAGGAGTACACAGATACGCAGTATTTT	CASSLEEYTDTQYF
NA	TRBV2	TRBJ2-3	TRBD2	TGTGCCAGCTCGACTAGCGGGAGCGGGACAGATACGCAGTATTTT	CASSTSGSGTDTQYF
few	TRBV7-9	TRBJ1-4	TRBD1	TGTGCCAGCATCCGAAACCCAGGGGGTGAAAAACTGTTTTTT	CASIRNPGGEKLFF
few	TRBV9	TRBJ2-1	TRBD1	TGTGCCAGCAGCGAGGCTGGGACAGGGAGAAGCAATGAGCAGTTCTTC	CASSEAGTGRSNEQFF
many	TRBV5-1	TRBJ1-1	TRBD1	TGCGCCAGCTGGGGGACAGGGGGGACTGAAGCTTTCTTT	CASWGTGGTEAFF
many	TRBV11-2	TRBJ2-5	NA	TGTGCCAGCAGCTCCCCCCTAGGACCTCAAGAGACCCAGTACTTC	CASSSPLGPQETQYF
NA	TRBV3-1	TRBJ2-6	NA	TGTGCCAGCAGCTCCAGCAGTCACTCTGGGGCCAACGTCCTGACTTTC	CASSSSSHSGANVLTF
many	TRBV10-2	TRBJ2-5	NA	TGCGCCAGCAGTGAGCAGGGCCAAGAGACCCAGTACTTC	CASSEQGQETQYF
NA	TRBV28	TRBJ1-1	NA	TGTGCCAGCGGGACCCACCCGAGACCTTTCTTT	CASGTHPRPFF
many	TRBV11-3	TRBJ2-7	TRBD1	TGTGCCAGCAGACGACTTGGACAGGGTATCCGGTACGAGCAGTACTTC	CASRRLGQGIRYEQYF
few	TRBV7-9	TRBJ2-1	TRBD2	TGTGCCAGCAGCAACCGGGACTACCAAAGTGAGCAGTTCTTC	CASSNRDYQSEQFF
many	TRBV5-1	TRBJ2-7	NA	TGCGCCAGCAGCTTGGCCCCTAGCGAAAGCTCCTACGAGCAGTACTTC	CASSLAPSESSYEQYF
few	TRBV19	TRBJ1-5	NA	TGTGCCAGTAGTTTAACGAGGACATCTGCTAGCAATCAGCCCCAGCATTTT	CASSLTRTSASNQPQHF
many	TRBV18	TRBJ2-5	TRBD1	TGTGCCAGCTCAAGAAACAGGGGGCGAGAGACCCAGTACTTC	CASSRNRGRETQYF
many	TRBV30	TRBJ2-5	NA	TGTGCCTGGAGTGGAACGGGTAGCCCAGAGACCCAGTACTTC	CAWSGTGSPETQYF
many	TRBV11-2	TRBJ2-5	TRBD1	TGTGCCACTCAGGGTGAACCGGGGACAGGGTTCAGGAAGACCCAGTACTTC	CATQGEPGTGFRKTQYF
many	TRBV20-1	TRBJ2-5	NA	TGCAGTGCTAGAGAATGGTCACAAGAGACCCAGTACTTC	CSAREWSQETQYF
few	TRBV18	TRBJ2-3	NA	TGTGCCAGCCCACCATCAACAGATACGCAGTATTTT	CASPPSTDTQYF
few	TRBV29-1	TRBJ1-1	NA	TGCAGCGTTGTTGTCCCCGCGGGCAGAGAGAACACTGAAGCTTTCTTT	CSVVVPAGRENTEAFF
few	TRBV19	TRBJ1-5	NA	TGTGCCAGTAGTATTCGGGCATCGATACCCCCGGCGAGCAATCAGCCCCAGCATTTT	CASSIRASIPPASNQPQHF
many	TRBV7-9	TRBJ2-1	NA	TGTGCCAGCAGCTTAGGTTTTAGCCTAGCGAAGGGCAATGAGCAGTTCTTC	CASSLGFSLAKGNEQFF
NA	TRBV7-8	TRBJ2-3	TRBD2	TGTGCCAGCAGCCTCCGGGGGAGCGGGATGACAGATACGCAGTATTTT	CASSLRGSGMTDTQYF
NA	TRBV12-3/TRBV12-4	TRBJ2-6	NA	TGTGCCAGCAGGATTGGAGCTGGGGCCAACGTCCTGACTTTC	CASRIGAGANVLTF